The 8 T cell receptor beta chains below come from one sample, sequenced in a study of shared clonotypes between healthy human individuals. CD45RO-negative CD8 cells positively selected for CCR7 made up the naive population, which excluded terminally differentiated effector memory CD45RA+ cells. Generated by immunoSEQ multiplex PCR, the TCRdb table keeps only in-frame clones and is missing some. Among about 800,000 clones, approximately 96% were seen once, and the ten largest hold roughly 0.23%. The sample was naive CD8+ T cells sorted from blood. These receptors originate from a young man in good health.

The rearrangement links TRBV25-1 to TRBJ1-1; D remains unclear. The CDR3 consists of 14 residues. From germline, CDR1 is MGHDK and CDR2 SYGVNS. V lost 7 bases and J 0 bases, leaving 12 bases between the germline ends. This CDR3 is CASNLGGVNTEAFF. DNA of the CDR3: TGTGCCAGCAACCTGGGTGGGGTGAACACTGAAGCTTTCTTT.

The chain combines TRBV2 with TRBJ1-1; D may be TRBD1 (5 bases). The CDR3 extends over 13 amino acids. Germline V CDR1 and CDR2: SNHLY, FYNNEI. Between the trimmed V and J ends, which lost 5 bases and 7 bases, there was a span of 14 bases. CDR3 loop: CASSPDSSFEAFF. The DNA of the CDR3 is TGTGCCAGCAGTCCTGACAGCTCATTTGAAGCTTTCTTT. The entire variable domain, with the rest obtained from reference TRBV2 and TRBJ1-1, is as follows: EPEVTQTPSHQVTQMGQEVILRCVPISNHLYFYWYRQILGQKVEFLVSFYNNEISEKSEIFDDQFSVERPDGSNFTLKIRSTKLEDSAMYFCASSPDSSFEAFFGQGTRLTVV.

In this sample, this clone turned up once. J is TRBJ2-1 and V is TRBV5-4; 8 bases agree with TRBD2. The CDR3 is 15 residues long. Trimming at V came to 1 base and at J to 12 bases, leaving 12 bases not matched to a gene. CDR1 is SGHNT, CDR2 YYREEE, per germline (reference sequence). CDR3 amino acids: CASSLSGGLFIGQFF. CDR3 sequence (DNA): TGTGCCAGCAGCTTGTCGGGAGGGCTTTTTATTGGGCAGTTCTTC.

The chain uses TRBV10-1 and TRBJ2-3; D is unclear. Trimming pared 2 bases from V and 0 bases from J, leaving 3 bases between. The CDR3 sequence is 13 residues long. Germline V lookup: CDR1 WNHNN, CDR2 SYGVQD (reference sequence). The CDR3 loop reads CASSEGSTDTQYF. For the CDR3, the DNA is TGCGCCAGCAGTGAGGGAAGCACAGATACGCAGTATTTT.

The J gene is TRBJ2-7, the V gene TRBV27; 8 bases agree with TRBD1. Unmatched junction bases numbered 9, after V lost 6 bases and J lost 2 bases. CDR1 MNHEY and CDR2 SMNVEV come from the germline V gene (reference sequence). The CDR3 length is 15 residues. This CDR3 is CASRGEKTGAYEQYF. As DNA, the CDR3 is TGTGCCAGCAGAGGGGAAAAGACAGGGGCCTACGAGCAGTACTTC.

The chain uses TRBV2 and TRBJ1-5; 10 bases align to TRBD1. There are 15 residues in the CDR3. V shed 3 bases and J 4 bases; nucleotides not matched to a gene: 3. Germline CDR1 is SNHLY and CDR2 is FYNNEI. The CDR3 DNA reads as TGTGCCAGCAGTGAGCCGGGACAGGGGAATCAGCCCCAGCATTTT. Residues: CASSEPGQGNQPQHF.

This chain joins TRBV9 and TRBJ2-5; 7 positions match TRBD1. Germline-derived CDR1 and CDR2 are SGDLS and YYNGEE. This CDR3 comprises 13 residues. Trimming took 3 bases from V and 3 from J; bases not matched to a gene: 2. This CDR3 reads CASSDQGEETQYF. Here the CDR3 DNA reads TGTGCCAGCAGCGACCAGGGGGAAGAGACCCAGTACTTC. The whole variable domain, filled in from reference TRBV9 and TRBJ2-5, reads DSGVTQTPKHLITATGQRVTLRCSPRSGDLSVYWYQQSLDQGLQFLIQYYNGEERAKGNILERFSAQQFPDLHSELNLSSLELGDSALYFCASSDQGEETQYFGPGTRLLVL.

V gene TRBV7-9 combines with J gene TRBJ2-7; D may be TRBD2 (5 bases). Deletions cut 5 bases from V and 3 bases from J, with 23 bases between. CDR3 length: 17 amino acids. CDR1 SEHNR and CDR2 FQNEAQ come from the germline V gene (reference sequence). This CDR3 is CASSGVHPGYSSYEQYF. In DNA, the CDR3 is TGTGCCAGCAGCGGCGTACATCCGGGGTACAGTAGCTACGAGCAGTACTTC.